These T cell receptor beta chains were read from a single sample in a study of cytomegalovirus exposure and HLA in healthy donors. The method was immunoSEQ multiplex PCR; TCRdb's version includes in-frame clones alone and lacks a portion of them. The sample lists under 70,000 clones, roughly 74% seen once, with about 35% in the top ten. The sequenced sample consisted of PBMCs. The receptors here all came from a man between 40 and 49 years old in good health and CMV-seropositive. The CDR3 runs from the conserved cysteine through the conserved F or W. Fields, in order: D gene, V gene, J gene, clone size, CDR3 protein, CDR3 DNA. D genes are given only for firm matches. Clone size is stated in some rows and not others, as once, few, many or a class when expanded.

D: TRBD1; V: TRBV2; J: TRBJ2-7; size: -; CDR3: CASRGDRGTYEQYF; DNA: TGTGCCAGCAGGGGAGACAGGGGTACATACGAGCAGTACTTC
D: TRBD2; V: TRBV5-1; J: TRBJ2-1; size: -; CDR3: CASSSLAGAKAEQFF; DNA: TGCGCCAGCAGCTCCCTAGCGGGGGCTAAAGCTGAGCAGTTCTTC
D: TRBD2; V: TRBV5-1; J: TRBJ2-3; size: -; CDR3: CASSFSSGGVADTQYF; DNA: TGCGCCAGCAGCTTCTCTAGCGGGGGTGTCGCAGATACGCAGTATTTT
D: -; V: TRBV4-3; J: TRBJ2-1; size: -; CDR3: CASSQGLLNEQFF; DNA: TGCGCCAGCAGCCAAGGACTGCTCAATGAGCAGTTCTTC
D: -; V: TRBV6-1; J: TRBJ1-2; size: -; CDR3: CASSGGVDGKGYTF; DNA: TGTGCCAGCAGCGGAGGGGTGGACGGAAAGGGCTACACCTTC
D: TRBD2; V: TRBV5-4; J: TRBJ2-1; size: -; CDR3: CASSTSGGAGEQFF; DNA: TGTGCCAGCAGTACTAGCGGGGGGGCGGGGGAGCAGTTCTTC
D: TRBD1; V: TRBV6-4; J: TRBJ2-2; size: -; CDR3: CASSEFGTGFGELFF; DNA: TGTGCCAGCAGTGAATTCGGGACAGGGTTCGGGGAGCTGTTTTTT
D: TRBD1; V: TRBV30; J: TRBJ1-1; size: once; CDR3: CASDRGPNTEAFF; DNA: TGTGCCTCGGACAGGGGGCCGAACACTGAAGCTTTCTTT
D: TRBD1; V: TRBV4-1; J: TRBJ1-1; size: -; CDR3: CASSQPTGSYTEAFF; DNA: TGCGCCAGCAGCCAACCGACAGGGTCCTACACTGAAGCTTTCTTT
D: -; V: TRBV6-1; J: TRBJ1-2; size: once; CDR3: CACSRRQVRDYGYTF; DNA: TGTGCCTGCAGCCGCCGCCAGGTGAGGGACTATGGCTACACCTTC
D: -; V: TRBV7-3; J: TRBJ2-1; size: once; CDR3: CASSLWPEAHEQFF; DNA: TGTGCCAGCAGCTTATGGCCGGAGGCACATGAGCAGTTCTTC
D: -; V: TRBV6-1; J: TRBJ1-2; size: -; CDR3: CASRVSSAANYGYTF; DNA: TGTGCCAGCAGGGTTAGCTCGGCCGCTAACTATGGCTACACCTTC
D: TRBD1; V: TRBV5-6; J: TRBJ1-2; size: few; CDR3: CASSLGSGTGGSGYTF; DNA: TGTGCCAGCAGCTTGGGAAGTGGGACAGGGGGATCTGGCTACACCTTC
D: TRBD2; V: TRBV7-9; J: TRBJ2-5; size: -; CDR3: CASSSPRGGRETQYF; DNA: TGTGCCAGCAGCTCCCCTAGGGGAGGGCGTGAGACCCAGTACTTC
D: -; V: TRBV9; J: TRBJ2-3; size: -; CDR3: CASSPGGSTYTQYF; DNA: TGTGCCAGCAGCCCCGGGGGATCCACATATACGCAGTATTTT
D: TRBD1; V: TRBV7-8; J: TRBJ1-2; size: -; CDR3: CASSAYKGRGLNGYTF; DNA: TGTGCCAGCAGCGCGTATAAAGGCAGGGGGCTGAATGGCTACACCTTC
D: -; V: TRBV25-1; J: TRBJ1-2; size: -; CDR3: CASRDDRDIINYGYTF; DNA: TGTGCCAGCAGAGACGACCGGGACATTATTAACTATGGCTACACCTTC
D: TRBD2; V: TRBV2; J: TRBJ2-1; size: -; CDR3: CASGKGLAGGVENGNEQFF; DNA: TGTGCCAGCGGCAAGGGACTAGCGGGGGGAGTCGAAAACGGGAATGAGCAGTTCTTC
D: -; V: TRBV30; J: TRBJ2-3; size: -; CDR3: CAWSGGSGTDTQYF; DNA: TGTGCCTGGAGTGGAGGGAGCGGCACAGATACGCAGTATTTT
D: -; V: TRBV19; J: TRBJ1-1; size: few; CDR3: CASRAVMNTEAFF; DNA: TGTGCCAGTAGGGCAGTGATGAACACTGAAGCTTTCTTT
D: TRBD1; V: TRBV4-1; J: TRBJ1-2; size: -; CDR3: CASSRRDRGGYGYTF; DNA: TGCGCCAGCAGCCGCCGGGACAGGGGTGGCTATGGCTACACCTTC
D: -; V: TRBV7-9; J: TRBJ2-7; size: -; CDR3: CASSETGRGSYEQYF; DNA: TGTGCCAGCAGCGAGACAGGCCGAGGTTCCTACGAGCAGTACTTC
D: TRBD2; V: TRBV7-3; J: TRBJ2-7; size: -; CDR3: CASSLRQRGGLFEQYF; DNA: TGTGCCAGCAGCTTAAGACAGCGGGGGGGCCTTTTCGAGCAGTACTTC
D: TRBD1; V: TRBV4-1; J: TRBJ2-1; size: -; CDR3: CASSHLQQGDTYNEQFF; DNA: TGCGCCAGCAGCCACCTCCAACAGGGGGATACCTACAATGAGCAGTTCTTC
D: -; V: TRBV7-6; J: TRBJ2-7; size: -; CDR3: CASSLAGPYEQYF; DNA: TGTGCCAGCAGCTTAGCGGGCCCCTACGAGCAGTACTTC
D: -; V: TRBV11-3; J: TRBJ2-1; size: -; CDR3: CASSPGYEMFF; DNA: TGTGCCAGCAGTCCGGGGTATGAAATGTTCTTC
D: TRBD2; V: TRBV4-2; J: TRBJ2-7; size: -; CDR3: CASSQDGTRDEQYF; DNA: TGTGCCAGCAGCCAAGATGGGACTAGGGACGAGCAGTACTTC
D: -; V: TRBV11-2; J: TRBJ1-1; size: -; CDR3: CASSLDLETGAEAFF; DNA: TGTGCCAGCAGCTTAGATCTTGAAACAGGCGCTGAAGCTTTCTTT
D: -; V: TRBV6-1; J: TRBJ1-4; size: -; CDR3: CASTRRDEKLFF; DNA: TGTGCCAGCACTCGTCGCGATGAAAAACTGTTTTTT
D: TRBD2; V: TRBV2; J: TRBJ2-3; size: -; CDR3: CASSVDNRDYPSTDTQYF; DNA: TGTGCCAGCAGCGTCGATAACCGGGACTACCCCAGCACAGATACGCAGTATTTT
D: -; V: TRBV29-1; J: TRBJ1-1; size: -; CDR3: CSVAATGGGPAEAFF; DNA: TGCAGCGTTGCCGCAACCGGCGGGGGACCGGCTGAAGCTTTCTTT
D: -; V: TRBV5-1; J: TRBJ2-7; size: -; CDR3: CASSLSGAYEQYF; DNA: TGCGCCAGCAGCTTATCAGGGGCCTACGAGCAGTACTTC
D: TRBD1; V: TRBV5-1; J: TRBJ1-5; size: -; CDR3: CASSFEGASNQPQHF; DNA: TGCGCCAGCAGCTTTGAGGGGGCGAGCAATCAGCCCCAGCATTTT
D: TRBD2; V: TRBV11-2; J: TRBJ2-7; size: -; CDR3: CASGYRGGRNEQYF; DNA: TGTGCCAGCGGGTACCGGGGGGGTAGAAACGAGCAGTACTTC
D: TRBD2; V: TRBV5-6; J: TRBJ2-1; size: -; CDR3: CASSFGGGTYNEQFF; DNA: TGTGCCAGCAGCTTTGGCGGGGGTACTTACAATGAGCAGTTCTTC
D: -; V: TRBV6-6; J: TRBJ2-4; size: -; CDR3: CATYKQGNIQYF; DNA: TGTGCCACCTACAAACAGGGAAACATTCAGTACTTC
D: -; V: TRBV6-1; J: TRBJ1-4; size: -; CDR3: CASSERPPRQANEKLFF; DNA: TGTGCCAGCAGTGAAAGGCCGCCCAGGCAGGCTAATGAAAAACTGTTTTTT
D: -; V: TRBV5-1; J: TRBJ2-4; size: -; CDR3: CASSLGEPNIQYF; DNA: TGCGCCAGCAGCTTGGGTGAGCCAAACATTCAGTACTTC
D: -; V: TRBV7-2; J: TRBJ1-1; size: -; CDR3: CASSTPQGSTNTEAFF; DNA: TGTGCCAGCAGCACGCCCCAGGGCAGCACGAACACTGAAGCTTTCTTT
D: TRBD1; V: TRBV29-1; J: TRBJ2-7; size: -; CDR3: CSVELQTGGEYYEQYF; DNA: TGCAGCGTTGAACTACAGACAGGGGGCGAGTACTACGAGCAGTACTTC
D: TRBD2; V: TRBV19; J: TRBJ2-2; size: once; CDR3: CASRASGNTGELFF; DNA: TGTGCCAGTCGTGCTAGCGGGAACACCGGGGAGCTGTTTTTT
D: -; V: TRBV2; J: TRBJ1-2; size: -; CDR3: CATQKGGNYGYTF; DNA: TGTGCCACCCAAAAGGGGGGGAACTATGGCTACACCTTC
D: -; V: TRBV6-1; J: TRBJ1-2; size: -; CDR3: CASTALDYGYTF; DNA: TGTGCCAGCACCGCGTTAGACTATGGCTACACCTTC
D: -; V: TRBV7-3; J: TRBJ1-1; size: -; CDR3: CASSLNGGEESEAFF; DNA: TGTGCCAGCAGCTTAAACGGGGGGGAAGAATCTGAAGCTTTCTTT
D: TRBD2; V: TRBV5-1; J: TRBJ2-5; size: -; CDR3: CASSLGLAGLQETQYF; DNA: TGCGCCAGCAGCTTGGGACTAGCGGGGCTCCAAGAGACCCAGTACTTC
D: -; V: TRBV7-9; J: TRBJ1-5; size: -; CDR3: CASSLGEESQPQHF; DNA: TGTGCCAGCAGCTTAGGGGAGGAATCTCAGCCCCAGCATTTT
D: TRBD2; V: TRBV29-1; J: TRBJ2-7; size: -; CDR3: CSAQRGGSYEQYF; DNA: TGCAGCGCCCAACGGGGGGGGTCCTACGAGCAGTACTTC
D: -; V: TRBV5-6; J: TRBJ1-2; size: -; CDR3: CASSYQNYGYTF; DNA: TGTGCCAGCAGCTATCAGAACTATGGCTACACCTTC
D: -; V: TRBV11-2; J: TRBJ1-2; size: -; CDR3: CASSFETHNYGYTF; DNA: TGTGCCAGCAGCTTCGAGACACATAACTATGGCTACACCTTC
D: -; V: TRBV7-6; J: TRBJ2-1; size: -; CDR3: CASSLEIMTGQFF; DNA: TGTGCCAGCAGCTTAGAAATAATGACGGGTCAGTTCTTC
D: TRBD1; V: TRBV4-1; J: TRBJ1-6; size: -; CDR3: CASSQVGTGNSPLHF; DNA: TGCGCCAGCAGCCAAGTCGGGACAGGGAATTCACCCCTCCACTTT
D: -; V: TRBV11-2; J: TRBJ1-1; size: -; CDR3: CASNPQTGGRTEAFF; DNA: TGTGCCAGCAATCCGCAAACGGGGGGAAGGACTGAAGCTTTCTTT
D: TRBD2; V: TRBV29-1; J: TRBJ2-3; size: -; CDR3: CSVSSSGDRTDTQYF; DNA: TGCAGCGTTAGTAGTAGCGGGGATCGCACAGATACGCAGTATTTT
D: -; V: TRBV7-2; J: TRBJ2-3; size: -; CDR3: CASSWDFGDTQYF; DNA: TGTGCCAGCAGCTGGGACTTCGGGGATACGCAGTATTTT
D: TRBD1; V: TRBV5-1; J: TRBJ2-1; size: -; CDR3: CASSLSGGAYNEQFF; DNA: TGCGCCAGCAGCTTGTCAGGGGGCGCCTACAATGAGCAGTTCTTC
D: -; V: TRBV27; J: TRBJ1-2; size: -; CDR3: CASSFSRSNYGYTF; DNA: TGTGCCAGCAGTTTCAGCAGGTCGAACTATGGCTACACCTTC
D: -; V: TRBV6-5; J: TRBJ1-6; size: -; CDR3: CASSRHSNSPLHF; DNA: TGTGCCAGCAGCCGACATTCCAATTCACCCCTCCACTTT
D: TRBD2; V: TRBV4-2; J: TRBJ2-3; size: -; CDR3: CASSQESGGTDTQYF; DNA: TGTGCCAGCAGCCAAGAGAGCGGGGGCACAGATACGCAGTATTTT
D: TRBD1; V: TRBV7-9; J: TRBJ2-7; size: -; CDR3: CASSLAWYGDRGNEQYF; DNA: TGTGCCAGCAGCTTAGCTTGGTATGGGGACAGGGGGAACGAGCAGTACTTC
D: TRBD1; V: TRBV18; J: TRBJ1-1; size: -; CDR3: CASSPGTGGYTAEAFF; DNA: TGTGCCAGCTCCCCCGGGACAGGGGGCTACACGGCTGAAGCTTTCTTT